This entry lists 20 T cell receptor beta chains sequenced from one sample in a study of cytomegalovirus exposure and HLA in healthy donors. In the PCR, 60 Vbeta and 13 Jbeta primers were used. Clones were sequenced by immunoSEQ multiplex PCR, and TCRdb holds only the in-frame ones, with some missing. The table shows roughly 130,000 clones, with roughly 78% occurring only once. The specimen sequenced was PBMCs. The receptors were gathered from a man between 40 and 49 years old in good health and CMV-seronegative.

The chain recombines TRBV28 with TRBJ2-2; 9 nucleotides agree with TRBD1. The germline V gene encodes CDR1 MDHEN and CDR2 SYDVKM. Losses at the gene ends were 6 bases for V and 8 bases for J; bases not matched to a gene: 7. This CDR3 comprises 14 residues. CDR3 protein: CASSRGQGLGELFF. CDR3 nucleotide sequence: TGTGCCAGCAGCCGTGGACAGGGGTTGGGGGAGCTGTTTTTT. The variable domain in full, with the rest retrieved from reference TRBV28 and TRBJ2-2, is DVKVTQSSRYLVKRTGEKVFLECVQDMDHENMFWYRQDPGLGLRLIYFSYDVKMKEKGDIPEGYSVSREKKERFSLILESASTNQTSMYLCASSRGQGLGELFFGEGSRLTVL.

The gene calls are TRBV19 and TRBJ1-1; 7 bases are a match to TRBD1. The CDR3 contains 14 residues. The V gene end was trimmed by 7 bases and the J gene end by 6 bases; junction bases not matched to a gene: 11. Germline CDR1 is LNHDA and CDR2 is SQIVND (reference sequence). The CDR3 here is CASTPGDRGAEAFF. In nucleotides, the CDR3 is TGTGCCAGTACCCCGGGGGACAGAGGGGCTGAAGCTTTCTTT.

The rearrangement links TRBV5-1 to TRBJ1-1; D ambiguous. V gave up 1 base and J gave up 7 bases, with 8 bases separating them. From germline, CDR1 is SGHRS and CDR2 YFSETQ. CDR3 length: 12 residues. The CDR3 loop is CASSLNRVEAFF. CDR3 coding DNA: TGCGCCAGCAGCTTGAATCGGGTTGAAGCTTTCTTT.

V gene TRBV28 combines with J gene TRBJ2-7; perhaps TRBD2 as D (5 bases). Germline V gene lookup returns CDR1 MDHEN and CDR2 SYDVKM. The ends were cut back, 7 bases at V and 6 bases at J, with 16 bases in the middle. This CDR3 region has 13 residues. CDR3 DNA sequence: TGTGCCAGCATAGGACCCCTGGAGGTCGAGCAGTACTTC. It specifies CASIGPLEVEQYF.

This clone was counted a few times. The chain uses TRBV5-1 and TRBJ1-6, with 8 bases matching TRBD1. CDR3 length equals 15 residues. With V trimmed by 0 bases and J by 10 bases, 6 bases remained unmatched. In germline, CDR1 is SGHRS, CDR2 YFSETQ. CDR3 sequence reads: CASSLGSGGGSPLHF. CDR3 sequence (DNA): TGCGCCAGCAGCTTGGGGTCAGGGGGCGGATCACCCCTCCACTTT.

This chain connects TRBV5-4 to TRBJ2-1, with 15 bases identical to TRBD2. V shed 4 bases and J 8 bases; nucleotides not matched to a gene: 7. Germline-derived CDR1 and CDR2 are SGHNT and YYREEE (reference sequence). This CDR3 has 16 amino acids. The chain's CDR3 is CASSHGLAGGTYEQFF. The CDR3 nucleotides read TGTGCCAGCAGCCACGGACTAGCGGGAGGGACCTATGAGCAGTTCTTC.

The chain couples TRBV29-1 to TRBJ2-1; 8 bases align to TRBD1. Germline lookup yields CDR1 SQVTM and CDR2 ANQGSEA. V lost 6 bases and J lost 1; bases outside the gene matches: 8. This CDR3 has 15 amino acids. CDR3 nucleotides: TGCAGCGTGACAGGGGATAGCGGATCCTACAATGAGCAGTTCTTC. Translated: CSVTGDSGSYNEQFF.

The chain has TRBV6-5 and TRBJ1-1; D gene ambiguous. CDR1 is MNHEY and CDR2 is SVGAGI in the germline V gene. The CDR3 is 12 residues long. The germline V and J ends were trimmed by 2 bases and 8 bases, with 9 bases remaining between them. CDR3 in DNA: TGTGCCAGCAGTTACAATGCGAGGGAAGCTTTCTTT. As protein: CASSYNAREAFF.

A few counts support this clone. V is TRBV5-6 and J is TRBJ2-3; D may be TRBD2 (5 bases). The V gene's germline CDR1 is SGHDT and CDR2 YYEEEE. There are 15 residues in the CDR3. V was shortened by 4 bases and J by 4 bases, with 16 bases between the two germline ends. CDR3 in amino acids: CASSRGPGGPDTQYF. The CDR3 DNA is TGTGCCAGCAGCCGCGGTCCCGGAGGTCCAGATACGCAGTATTTT.

CDR3 sequence: CASSPPGSKNSPLHF. The CDR3 bases are TGTGCCAGCAGTCCGCCGGGGTCAAAAAATTCACCCCTCCACTTT. The V gene is TRBV28, the J gene TRBJ1-6; the D is unclear. Germline CDR1 MDHEN, CDR2 SYDVKM. The V gene lost 5 bases and the J gene lost 7 bases, with 15 bases spanning the gap. This CDR3 has 15 amino acids.

V and J are TRBV2 and TRBJ2-2; no definite D call. Deletions cut 4 bases from V and 7 bases from J, with 10 bases between. CDR1 SNHLY and CDR2 FYNNEI come from the germline V gene. The length of the CDR3 is 13 residues. The CDR3 bases are TGTGCCAGCAGTGCCGAGGTGGACGGGGAGCTGTTTTTT. Amino acids: CASSAEVDGELFF. The full variable domain, with the rest looked up from reference TRBV2 and TRBJ2-2, is EPEVTQTPSHQVTQMGQEVILRCVPISNHLYFYWYRQILGQKVEFLVSFYNNEISEKSEIFDDQFSVERPDGSNFTLKIRSTKLEDSAMYFCASSAEVDGELFFGEGSRLTVL.

V gene TRBV18 combines with J gene TRBJ2-7; unclear D gene. The CDR3 has 14 amino acids. Trimming removed 0 bases from V and 6 bases from J, with 12 bases in between. From germline, CDR1 is KGHSH and CDR2 LQKENI. The CDR3 region has the DNA TGTGCCAGCTCACCACCGTCTTTGGGCCCCGAGCAGTACTTC. Translation gives CASSPPSLGPEQYF.

The V gene is TRBV15, the J gene TRBJ1-2; tentatively, D is TRBD1 (6 bases). Germline V gene lookup returns CDR1 LNHNV and CDR2 YYDKDF (reference sequence). V lost 3 bases, J lost 7 bases, and 15 bases lay in between. The CDR3 is 14 residues long. The DNA for the CDR3 is TGTGCCACCAGCAGGCCACAGGGCGGCCTTGGCTACACCTTC. Translating it yields CATSRPQGGLGYTF. Filled out from reference TRBV15 and TRBJ1-2, the complete variable domain reads DAMVIQNPRYQVTQFGKPVTLSCSQTLNHNVMYWYQQKSSQAPKLLFHYYDKDFNNEADTPDNFQSRRPNTSFCFLDIRSPGLGDTAMYLCATSRPQGGLGYTFGSGTRLTVV.

V is TRBV4-1 and J is TRBJ2-5; D may be TRBD1 (5 bases). The germline gives CDR1 MGHRA, CDR2 YSYEKL. The CDR3 runs to 15 residues. The V and J ends lost 5 bases and 7 bases respectively, with 20 bases between them. CDR3 region: CASSTSQRGPGTQYF. The CDR3 nucleotides are TGCGCCAGCAGCACATCCCAAAGGGGCCCGGGGACCCAGTACTTC.

The V call is TRBV7-2, the J call TRBJ1-5; D might be TRBD1 (6 bases). The CDR3 is made up of 15 amino acids. The germline V gene has CDR1 SGHTA and CDR2 FQGNSA. V was trimmed by 1 base and J by 7 bases, leaving 14 bases between them. CDR3 loop: CASSLGGRDTQPQHF. The CDR3 DNA reads TGTGCCAGCAGCTTAGGGGGCCGGGACACCCAGCCCCAGCATTTT.

This chain links TRBV2 with TRBJ2-1; no clear D. This CDR3 region has 13 residues. Germline V CDR1 and CDR2: SNHLY, FYNNEI. Trimming removed 6 bases at V and 4 bases at J, with 10 bases between. CDR3 amino acids: CASSMASYNEQFF. The DNA for the CDR3 is TGTGCCAGCAGCATGGCCAGTTACAATGAGCAGTTCTTC. The complete variable domain, with remaining parts taken from reference TRBV2 and TRBJ2-1, reads EPEVTQTPSHQVTQMGQEVILRCVPISNHLYFYWYRQILGQKVEFLVSFYNNEISEKSEIFDDQFSVERPDGSNFTLKIRSTKLEDSAMYFCASSMASYNEQFFGPGTRLTVL.

This clone was recorded only once. The chain is built from TRBV25-1 and TRBJ2-5; 7 nucleotides match TRBD1. The CDR3 is made up of 14 amino acids. The germline gives CDR1 MGHDK, CDR2 SYGVNS. V shed 4 bases and J 2 bases; nucleotides not matched to a gene: 4. The CDR3 loop reads CASSGPGQQETQYF. CDR3 bases: TGTGCCAGCAGTGGACCGGGACAGCAAGAGACCCAGTACTTC.

CDR3 sequence (DNA): TGTGCCTGGGGGACAGGCGCCCCATTAGCCCAGCATTTT. It translates to CAWGTGAPLAQHF. This sequence joins TRBV30 and TRBJ1-5, with TRBD1 matching over 8 bases. CDR3 length: 13 amino acids. V was pared by 5 bases and J by 11 bases, with 11 bases of the junction left unmatched. Germline assignment: CDR1 GTSNPN and CDR2 SVGIG (reference sequence).

This chain uses TRBV6-1 with TRBJ2-7; 9 nucleotides match TRBD2. The CDR3 has 14 residues. The germline gives CDR1 MNHNS, CDR2 SASEGT. The V and J ends lost 4 bases and 5 bases, in that order; junction bases with no gene match: 6. CDR3 in DNA: TGTGCCAGCAGTGGAAGCGGGGGGAAAAACGAGCAGTACTTC. Amino acids: CASSGSGGKNEQYF.

The chain couples TRBV6-5 to TRBJ2-7, with 11 positions matching TRBD2. V shed 1 base, J shed 3 bases, and the junction held 5 bases outside the gene matches. This CDR3 has 16 amino acids. Germline values: CDR1 MNHEY, CDR2 SVGAGI. The chain's CDR3 is CASSYFGTSGNYEQYF. The DNA of the CDR3 is TGTGCCAGCAGTTACTTCGGGACTAGCGGAAACTACGAGCAGTACTTC.